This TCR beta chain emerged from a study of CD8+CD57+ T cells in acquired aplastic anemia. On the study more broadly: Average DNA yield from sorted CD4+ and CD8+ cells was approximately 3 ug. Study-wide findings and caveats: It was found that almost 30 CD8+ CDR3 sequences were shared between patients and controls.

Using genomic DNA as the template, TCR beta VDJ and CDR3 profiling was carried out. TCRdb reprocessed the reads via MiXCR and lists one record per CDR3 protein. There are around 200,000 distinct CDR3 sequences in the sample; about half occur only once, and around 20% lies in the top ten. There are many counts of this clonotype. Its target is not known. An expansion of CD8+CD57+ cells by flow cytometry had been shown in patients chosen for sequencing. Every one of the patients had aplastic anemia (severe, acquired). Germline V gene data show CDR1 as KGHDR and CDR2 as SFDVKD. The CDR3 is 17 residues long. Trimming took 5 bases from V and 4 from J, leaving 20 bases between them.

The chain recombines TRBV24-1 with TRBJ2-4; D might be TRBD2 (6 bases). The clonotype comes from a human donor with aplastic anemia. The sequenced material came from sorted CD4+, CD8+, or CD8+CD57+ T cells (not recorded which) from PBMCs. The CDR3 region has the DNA TGTGCCACCAGTGTACGGTGGGGACTCCCAGGGAAAAACATTCAGTACTTC. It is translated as CATSVRWGLPGKNIQYF.